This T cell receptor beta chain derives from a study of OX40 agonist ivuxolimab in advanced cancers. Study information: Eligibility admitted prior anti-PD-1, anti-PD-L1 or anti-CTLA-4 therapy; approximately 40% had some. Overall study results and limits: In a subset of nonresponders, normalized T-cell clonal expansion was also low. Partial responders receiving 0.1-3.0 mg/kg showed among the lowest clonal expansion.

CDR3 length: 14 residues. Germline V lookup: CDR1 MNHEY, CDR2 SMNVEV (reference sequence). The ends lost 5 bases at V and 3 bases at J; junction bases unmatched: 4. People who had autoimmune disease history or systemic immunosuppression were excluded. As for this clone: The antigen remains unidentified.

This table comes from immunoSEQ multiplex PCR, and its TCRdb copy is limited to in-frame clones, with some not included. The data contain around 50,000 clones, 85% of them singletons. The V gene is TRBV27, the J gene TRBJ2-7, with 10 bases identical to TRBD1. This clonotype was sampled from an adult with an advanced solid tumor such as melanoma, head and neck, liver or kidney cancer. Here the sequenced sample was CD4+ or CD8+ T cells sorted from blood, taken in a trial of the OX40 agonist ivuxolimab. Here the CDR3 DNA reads TGTGCCAGCAGTATGACAGGGGGCTTCTACGAGCAGTACGTC. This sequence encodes CASSMTGGFYEQYV.